The entry below gives a single TCR beta chain sequence along with its context. Its antigen is unknown. This entry is derived from a study of OX40 agonist ivuxolimab in advanced cancers. General study results and limits: A proportion of nonresponders additionally exhibited low normalized T-cell clonal expansion. On average, a greater number of expanded clones characterised CD8+ T cells relative to CD4+.

Autoimmune disease history or systemic immunosuppression meant exclusion. V was shortened by 0 bases and J by 2 bases, with 8 bases between the two germline ends. Per germline, CDR1 LNHNV and CDR2 YYDKDF (reference sequence). CDR3 length: 14 amino acids. Using immunoSEQ multiplex PCR, the repertoire was profiled, and TCRdb retains in-frame clones only, with some absent. Here the sample spans roughly 89,000 clones, roughly 84% being singletons. V gene TRBV15 combines with J gene TRBJ2-7; D possibly corresponds to TRBD2 (5 bases). This sample comprised CD4+ or CD8+ T cells sorted from blood, obtained in a trial of the OX40 agonist ivuxolimab. This receptor was taken from an adult with an advanced solid tumor such as melanoma, head and neck, liver or kidney cancer. The chain's CDR3 is CATSRDRETYEQYF. CDR3 nucleotides: TGTGCCACCAGCAGAGATCGGGAAACCTACGAGCAGTACTTC. Combining the CDR3 with reference TRBV15 and TRBJ2-7 gives the whole variable domain DAMVIQNPRYQVTQFGKPVTLSCSQTLNHNVMYWYQQKSSQAPKLLFHYYDKDFNNEADTPDNFQSRRPNTSFCFLDIRSPGLGDTAMYLCATSRDRETYEQYFGPGTRLTVT.